These 5 T cell receptor beta chains share one sample of origin, sequenced in a study of T cell responses to AZD1222 COVID-19 vaccine. Sequenced by immunoSEQ multiplex PCR; TCRdb stores in-frame clones only, minus some. The profile covers tens of thousands of clones, with more than 70% appearing a single time and 19% taken by the ten largest. Here the sequenced sample was peripheral blood, taken on day 0 of AZD1222 vaccination. All receptors come from an adult in good health.

The chain employs TRBV11-3 and TRBJ2-7, with D unclear. Germline CDR1 is SGHNT and CDR2 is YENEEA. The CDR3 extends over 13 amino acids. V was trimmed by 3 bases and J by 0 bases, leaving 6 bases between them. The CDR3 loop reads CASSLGTSYEQYF. The CDR3 DNA is TGTGCCAGCAGCTTGGGCACCTCCTACGAGCAGTACTTC.

This clone was picked up a small number of times. This same CDR3 is encoded by further DNA sequences in the sample. The chain links TRBV4-3 to TRBJ2-7, with unresolved D. In germline, CDR1 is LGHNA, CDR2 YSLEER. CDR3 length equals 15 residues. Trimming took off 0 bases at V and 1 base at J, with 10 bases between the two ends. In DNA form, the CDR3 reads TGCGCCAGCAGCCAAGACAGCTCCTTGTCCTACGAGCAGTACTTC. It translates to CASSQDSSLSYEQYF.

The rearrangement links TRBV4-1 to TRBJ2-7; 9 bases are a match to TRBD1. Germline V gene sequence: CDR1 MGHRA, CDR2 YSYEKL. V lost 1 base to trimming and J lost 3 bases; unmatched junction nucleotides: 7. The CDR3 runs to 16 residues. The CDR3 reads CASSQGRTGAFYEQYF. CDR3 coding DNA: TGCGCCAGCAGCCAAGGGAGGACAGGGGCCTTCTACGAGCAGTACTTC.

The CDR3: CASSREYGANTEAFF. The CDR3 region has the DNA TGTGCCAGCAGCCGGGAATATGGAGCGAACACTGAAGCTTTCTTT. The chain recombines TRBV11-3 with TRBJ1-1, with unresolved D. V lost 5 bases to trimming and J lost 1 base, with 14 bases between them. The CDR3 loop spans 15 amino acids. Per the germline V gene, CDR1 is SGHNT and CDR2 is YENEEA.

The chain couples TRBV19 to TRBJ2-2, with 8 bases aligning to TRBD1. Germline V gene lookup returns CDR1 LNHDA and CDR2 SQIVND (reference sequence). The CDR3 spans 14 residues. V was pared by 6 bases and J by 5 bases, with 5 bases of the junction left unmatched. The chain's CDR3 is CASRTGVSTGELFF. CDR3 DNA sequence: TGTGCCAGTAGGACAGGGGTTTCGACCGGGGAGCTGTTTTTT.